This T cell receptor beta chain originates from a study of blood T cells in healthy people across ages. CDR3 length: 15 amino acids. The V end lost 0 bases, the J end lost 0 bases, and 9 bases lay between the germline ends. CDR1 and CDR2 from the germline V gene are SGHKS and YYEKEE (reference sequence). Whole-study results and caveats: TCR beta diversity tracked closely with naive T cell percentage. The donors' CMV status was not determined, possibly confounding changes in expanded clonotypes.

Combining a sample-barcoded 5' primer with a J-beta primer mix, a second PCR ran for about 7 to 11 cycles. Each cDNA molecule was tagged by a template-switch adaptor that had 12 random nucleotides. TCRdb re-called the 5' RACE reads through MiXCR, storing one row per CDR3 protein. This sample has some 1.1 million distinct CDR3 sequences, with 35% to 40% found just once. Concerning this clonotype itself: Its antigen remains unknown.

The source material was blood. This TCR was sampled from a man younger than 35 in good health. The chain is built from TRBV5-5 and TRBJ2-5; D not resolved. The CDR3 loop is CASSLAGLDQETQYF. The CDR3 coding sequence is TGTGCCAGCAGCTTGGCCGGTTTGGACCAAGAGACCCAGTACTTC.